The table lists the clone carrying this T cell receptor beta chain with many counts. No antigen is known for it. TCRdb independently ran MiXCR on the 5' RACE reads; one entry per CDR3 protein. This table holds about 20,000 distinct CDR3 sequences, approximately 2.8% found once. This record belongs to a study of spatial heterogeneity in lung cancer. Study-wide findings and caveats: Tumor mutation count correlated with how many alpha and beta TCRs expanded intratumorally.

The time point here: sample taken at primary tumor resection. Germline V gene lookup returns CDR1 SGHRS and CDR2 YFSETQ. The CDR3 runs to 14 residues. V shed 4 bases and J 2 bases; nucleotides not matched to a gene: 5. Sequenced here: lung tumor tissue, sampled at surgery. The receptor's source is a male donor with early-stage non-small cell lung cancer. The chain combines TRBV5-1 with TRBJ1-2; 7 bases map to TRBD1. CDR3: CASSQWDSNYGYTF. Here the CDR3 DNA reads TGCGCCAGCAGCCAATGGGACAGCAACTATGGCTACACCTTC.